This T cell receptor beta chain was sequenced during a study of control samples from healthy donors and cancer patients. The repertoire was sequenced with immunoSEQ multiplex PCR; TCRdb's copy has only in-frame clones and lacks some. The sample records around 200,000 clones, just under 95% being singletons. There are 14 residues in the CDR3. V shed 5 bases and J shed 3 bases, with 13 bases lying between them. Germline V gene data show CDR1 as MDHEN and CDR2 as SYDVKM. J is TRBJ1-2 and V is TRBV28; D might be TRBD1 (5 bases). This clonotype originated in a man aged 50 to 59 in good health. The sequenced sample consisted of blood. DNA for the CDR3: TGTGCCAGCAGTACCATAGGCAGGGACTATGGCTACACCTTC. Translation gives CASSTIGRDYGYTF.